A single sample is the source of the 5 T cell receptor beta chains below, sequenced in a study of blood T cell repertoires in COVID-19. The table came from immunoSEQ multiplex PCR; TCRdb's copy has only in-frame clones and leaves some out. The sample has 60,000 to 85,000 clones, 75% to 80% seen once. The sample comprised peripheral blood. All receptors come from a woman in her fifties or sixties with acute or convalescent COVID-19.

This rearrangement joins TRBV7-2 to TRBJ1-4; the D gene is possibly TRBD1 (5 bases). The length of the CDR3 is 14 residues. Germline V gene sequence: CDR1 SGHTA, CDR2 FQGNSA. Trimming took 5 bases from V and 3 from J, leaving 10 bases between them. The CDR3 coding sequence is TGTGCCAGCAGCCCCGGGGGGTCTAATGAAAAACTGTTTTTT. It is translated as CASSPGGSNEKLFF.

This clone is medium-sized within its sample. The CDR3: CASSAWTGPGSPLHF. The CDR3, as DNA: TGTGCCAGCAGCGCCTGGACAGGGCCCGGTTCACCCCTCCACTTT. The rearrangement joins TRBV7-3 to TRBJ1-6; 8 nucleotides agree with TRBD1. V was pared by 5 bases and J by 9 bases, with 9 bases of the junction left unmatched. CDR3 size: 15 residues. The germline gives CDR1 SGHTA, CDR2 FQGTGA.

In DNA form, the CDR3 reads TGTGCCAGCAGCGTAGAAGGCTCAGGGCCCTACGAGCAGTACTTC. Translation gives CASSVEGSGPYEQYF. The rearrangement uses TRBV9 and TRBJ2-7, with D maybe TRBD1 (5 bases). CDR3 length equals 15 residues. Trimming shortened V by 0 bases and J by 2 bases, and 12 bases separated the two germline ends. Germline V gene sequence: CDR1 SGDLS, CDR2 YYNGEE.

This chain connects TRBV2 to TRBJ1-5; 11 bases map to TRBD1. The CDR3 length is 15 residues. J lost 6 bases, V lost 5 bases, and 6 bases had no gene match. The germline V gene has CDR1 SNHLY and CDR2 FYNNEI. CDR3 in DNA: TGTGCCAGCAGTAAGGGGACAGGGGGAGGTCAGCCCCAGCATTTT. Protein sequence: CASSKGTGGGQPQHF.

This clone was observed a handful of times. CDR3 protein: CASSAGAGGLYGYTF. CDR3 DNA sequence: TGTGCCAGCAGTGCAGGCGCAGGGGGACTCTATGGCTACACCTTC. The chain is built from TRBV2 and TRBJ1-2; TRBD1 matches 7 bases. The germline V gene has CDR1 SNHLY and CDR2 FYNNEI. J lost 4 bases, V lost 4 bases, and 9 bases had no gene match. This CDR3 comprises 15 residues.